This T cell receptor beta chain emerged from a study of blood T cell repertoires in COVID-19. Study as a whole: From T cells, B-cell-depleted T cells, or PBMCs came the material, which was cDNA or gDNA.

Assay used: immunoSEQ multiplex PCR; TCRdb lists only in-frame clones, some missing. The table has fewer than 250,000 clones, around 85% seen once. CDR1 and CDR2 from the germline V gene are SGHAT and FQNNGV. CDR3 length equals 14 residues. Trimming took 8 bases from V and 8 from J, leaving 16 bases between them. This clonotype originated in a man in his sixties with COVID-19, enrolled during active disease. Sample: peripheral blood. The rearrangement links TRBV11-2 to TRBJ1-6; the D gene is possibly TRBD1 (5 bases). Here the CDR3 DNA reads TGTGCCAGCGTTCCCGGGGGAATACATTCACCCCTCCACTTT. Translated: CASVPGGIHSPLHF.